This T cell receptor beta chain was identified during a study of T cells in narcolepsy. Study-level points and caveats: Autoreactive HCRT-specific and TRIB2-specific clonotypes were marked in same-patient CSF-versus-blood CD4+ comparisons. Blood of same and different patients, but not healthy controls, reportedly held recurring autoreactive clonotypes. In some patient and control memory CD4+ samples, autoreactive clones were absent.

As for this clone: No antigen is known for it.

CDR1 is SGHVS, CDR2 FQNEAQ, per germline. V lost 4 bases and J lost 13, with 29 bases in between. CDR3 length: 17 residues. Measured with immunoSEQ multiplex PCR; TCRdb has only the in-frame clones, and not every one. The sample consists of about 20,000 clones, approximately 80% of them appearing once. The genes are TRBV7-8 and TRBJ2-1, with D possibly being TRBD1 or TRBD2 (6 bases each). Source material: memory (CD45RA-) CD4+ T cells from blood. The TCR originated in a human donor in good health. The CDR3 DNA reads TGTGCCAGCAGCTCCGCCCCGAGTAATTTCGGGGGCCCTCCCCAGTTCTTC. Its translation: CASSSAPSNFGGPPQFF.